These T cell receptor beta chains were read from a single sample in a study of T cell changes during pregnancy in multiple sclerosis. Method: immunoSEQ multiplex PCR; TCRdb's copy keeps in-frame clones and lacks some. The sample has about 40,000 clones; about nine tenths are singletons. The sequences come from CD4+ T cells from peripheral blood mononuclear cells, collected in the third trimester of pregnancy. These receptors all stem from a female donor with multiple sclerosis, enrolled in a pregnancy study. Each CDR3 is given with its conserved first and last residue. A D gene is named only where the DNA matches it firmly. Clone size is shown for a subset of rows, as once, few, many or a class of expanded clone.

16	NA	TRBD2	TRBV6-1	TRBJ2-3	TGTGCCAGCAGTGTCCGACTAGCGGGAGGGCCAGATACGCAGTATTTT	CASSVRLAGGPDTQYF
15	NA	TRBD1	TRBV6-1	TRBJ1-5	TGTGCCAGCAGTGAAGGGACAGGGGTGGGACAGCCCCAGCATTTT	CASSEGTGVGQPQHF
11	NA	NA	TRBV20-1	TRBJ2-7	TGCAGTGCCCCCAGGGGACGCGAGCAGTACTTC	CSAPRGREQYF
16	NA	NA	TRBV27	TRBJ2-7	TGTGCCAGCAGTTTGATCCAGGTTGGGACTGGCTACGAGCAGTACTTC	CASSLIQVGTGYEQYF
16	few	TRBD1	TRBV18	TRBJ2-7	TGTGCCAGCTCACCTGTTAGCAGGGGGCGCTTGGGAGAGCAGTACTTC	CASSPVSRGRLGEQYF
14	NA	NA	TRBV27	TRBJ2-7	TGTGCCAGCAGTGGGGCGGGACTCCCCTACGAGCAGTACTTC	CASSGAGLPYEQYF
13	NA	NA	TRBV14	TRBJ1-1	TGTGCCAGCAGCCACCCACCGGGACATGAAGCTTTCTTT	CASSHPPGHEAFF
13	few	NA	TRBV5-6	TRBJ1-5	TGTGCCAGCAGCTTGCGGTACAATCAGCCCCAGCATTTT	CASSLRYNQPQHF
14	NA	NA	TRBV9	TRBJ2-7	TGTGCCAGCAGCGCCCCCGGTAGCTCCTACGAGCAGTACTTC	CASSAPGSSYEQYF
17	NA	NA	TRBV28	TRBJ2-6	TGTGCCAGCAGTTTAGAACTACTGAGCTCTGGGGCCAACGTCCTGACTTTC	CASSLELLSSGANVLTF
16	NA	NA	TRBV6-1	TRBJ2-4	TGTGCCAGCAGTGAAGCGCCAGGGTTTGAGGGGGACATTCAGTACTTC	CASSEAPGFEGDIQYF
17	NA	TRBD2	TRBV28	TRBJ2-1	TGTGCCAGCAGTTTATACCCCCGGACTAGCGGGGGGTATGAGCAGTTCTTC	CASSLYPRTSGGYEQFF
11	NA	NA	TRBV2	TRBJ2-1	TGTGCCAGGGACAGTTACAATGAGCAGTTCTTC	CARDSYNEQFF
15	once	NA	TRBV7-9	TRBJ1-1	TGTGCCAGCAGCTTAGGGAGGGCCTTGAACACTGAAGCTTTCTTT	CASSLGRALNTEAFF
14	NA	TRBD1	TRBV25-1	TRBJ1-4	TGTGCCAGCAGTCTACAGGGGGCTACTGAAAAACTGTTTTTT	CASSLQGATEKLFF
13	NA	TRBD1	TRBV5-1	TRBJ2-7	TGCGCCAGCAGCCGGGACAGGGGCCACGAGCAGTACTTC	CASSRDRGHEQYF
12	NA	NA	TRBV30	TRBJ1-4	TGTGCCTGGAACCTACGGGAAGAAAAACTGTTTTTT	CAWNLREEKLFF
14	NA	TRBD1	TRBV5-4	TRBJ1-2	TGTGCCAGCAGCTTAATATCAGGGGGCGGTGGCTACACCTTC	CASSLISGGGGYTF
14	once	NA	TRBV29-1	TRBJ2-7	TGCAGCGTTGAAGCCAAGGAGCACCACTACGAGCAGTACTTC	CSVEAKEHHYEQYF
14	NA	NA	TRBV11-2	TRBJ1-4	TGTGCCAGCAGCTTAGGAGACAGTAATGAAAAACTGTTTTTT	CASSLGDSNEKLFF
15	NA	NA	TRBV9	TRBJ2-4	TGTGCCAGCAGCGTAGGAGCGGGAGCCAAAAACATTCAGTACTTC	CASSVGAGAKNIQYF
17	NA	TRBD2	TRBV10-3	TRBJ2-5	TGTGCCATCAGTGGCCCCACACTAGCGGGAGAGGGCGAGACCCAGTACTTC	CAISGPTLAGEGETQYF
15	NA	NA	TRBV30	TRBJ1-1	TGTGCCTGGAGTATATCCCCTTTCTTGAACACTGAAGCTTTCTTT	CAWSISPFLNTEAFF
14	NA	TRBD1	TRBV19	TRBJ1-5	TGTGCCAGTAGTATAGGAGGGGGCCATCAGCCCCAGCATTTT	CASSIGGGHQPQHF
18	NA	NA	TRBV2	TRBJ2-7	TGTGCCAGCAGTGAAGCGAAATCCTTCCGGGACAACTCCTACGAGCAGTACTTC	CASSEAKSFRDNSYEQYF
17	NA	TRBD2	TRBV7-6	TRBJ2-5	TGTGCCAGCAGCTTAGGGACTAGCGGGAGGGCCCGGGAGACCCAGTACTTC	CASSLGTSGRARETQYF
15	NA	TRBD1	TRBV27	TRBJ2-5	TGTGCCAGCAGTCCAACAGGGGGAGGTTTGGAGACCCAGTACTTC	CASSPTGGGLETQYF
13	NA	TRBD1	TRBV6-1	TRBJ1-3	TGTGCCACCAGGACAGGGGGTGGAAACACCATATATTTT	CATRTGGGNTIYF
16	once	NA	TRBV7-6	TRBJ1-1	TGTGCCAGCAGCTTAGCGCCTGCCTTGGTCGGCACTGAAGCTTTCTTT	CASSLAPALVGTEAFF
15	NA	NA	TRBV5-1	TRBJ2-3	TGCGCCAGCAGCTTGACGGGGGTTAGCACAGATACGCAGTATTTT	CASSLTGVSTDTQYF
13	NA	TRBD2	TRBV6-5	TRBJ2-7	TGTGCCAGCAGAGCGGGAGTAACGGGGGAGCAGTACTTC	CASRAGVTGEQYF
15	NA	NA	TRBV6-1	TRBJ1-5	TGTGCCAGCAAGATGGGAGGTCGGGGCAATCAGCCCCAGCATTTT	CASKMGGRGNQPQHF
16	NA	TRBD2	TRBV12-5	TRBJ2-3	TGTGCTAGTGGTTCGGGGACTAGCGGGAGCACAGATACGCAGTATTTT	CASGSGTSGSTDTQYF
15	NA	TRBD2	TRBV6-1	TRBJ2-1	TGTGCCAGCAGTGCGGTAGCGGGAGCCTACAATGAGCAGTTCTTC	CASSAVAGAYNEQFF
18	NA	TRBD2	TRBV11-2	TRBJ2-3	TGTGCCAGCAGCTTCTACGTCCGACCGGGACTAGGGATTGATACGCAGTATTTT	CASSFYVRPGLGIDTQYF
15	NA	TRBD2	TRBV9	TRBJ2-1	TGTGCCAGCAGCGTAGAAGGTCGGGAGGGCCATGAGCAGTTCTTC	CASSVEGREGHEQFF
16	NA	NA	TRBV6-1	TRBJ2-5	TGTGCCAGCAGTGAAGTAGGACAGCGGCCGTGGGAGACCCAGTACTTC	CASSEVGQRPWETQYF
12	NA	NA	TRBV19	TRBJ2-7	TGTGCCAGTAGTGCGACCGGGACAGAGCAGTACTTC	CASSATGTEQYF
16	once	TRBD1	TRBV10-3	TRBJ2-1	TGTGCCATCAGTGACGAAGCGGACAGGGGTTCCAATGAGCAGTTCTTC	CAISDEADRGSNEQFF
17	NA	TRBD1	TRBV6-1	TRBJ1-4	TGTGCCAGCAGTGTCAACAGGGGGCGTGCAACTAATGAAAAACTGTTTTTT	CASSVNRGRATNEKLFF
15	NA	TRBD1	TRBV5-1	TRBJ1-1	TGCGCCAGCAGCTTGGTGACAGGGAGGAACACTGAAGCTTTCTTT	CASSLVTGRNTEAFF
15	NA	NA	TRBV4-1	TRBJ2-7	TGCGCCAGCAGTCTAACACAGTTGACTAGTCTCGAGCAGTACTTC	CASSLTQLTSLEQYF
13	NA	TRBD1	TRBV7-2	TRBJ1-2	TGTGCCAGCAGCCCCGACAGGGACTATGGCTACACCTTC	CASSPDRDYGYTF
14	NA	TRBD2	TRBV27	TRBJ2-1	TGTGCCAGCAACAGCGGGGGTACCTACAATGAGCAGTTCTTC	CASNSGGTYNEQFF
13	NA	NA	TRBV28	TRBJ1-1	TGTGCCAGCAGCTCCCTGGCCCCCGGGGGGGCTTTCTTT	CASSSLAPGGAFF
17	NA	TRBD2	TRBV7-8	TRBJ2-5	TGTGCCAGCAGCGCCAGGACTAGCGGGACGTCCCGAGAGACCCAGTACTTC	CASSARTSGTSRETQYF
17	NA	NA	TRBV21-1	TRBJ1-5	TGTGCCAGCAGCAAATGGTGTGATGGAGTAAGGAATCAGCCCCAGCATTTT	CASSKWCDGVRNQPQHF
14	NA	TRBD1	TRBV7-7	TRBJ2-5	TGTGCCAGCAGCAAGACAGGGTTGGGAGAGACCCAGTACTTC	CASSKTGLGETQYF
15	NA	NA	TRBV27	TRBJ1-1	TGTGCCAGCAGTTTACGGGGGACGGGGAACACTGAAGCTTTCTTT	CASSLRGTGNTEAFF
12	NA	NA	TRBV4-1	TRBJ1-2	TGCGCCAGCAGCCAAGAGGGGCGTGGCTACACCTTC	CASSQEGRGYTF
16	NA	TRBD2	TRBV9	TRBJ2-1	TGTGCCAGCAGCGTAGGGCCTAGCGGGAAAGTTAATGAGCAGTTCTTC	CASSVGPSGKVNEQFF
14	few	NA	TRBV10-3	TRBJ1-1	TGTGCCATCAGTGGGCGGGCGATGAACACTGAAGCTTTCTTT	CAISGRAMNTEAFF
14	NA	NA	TRBV11-2	TRBJ2-7	TGTGCCAGCAGCTTAGCTGCCGGGGGTTACGAGCAGTACTTC	CASSLAAGGYEQYF